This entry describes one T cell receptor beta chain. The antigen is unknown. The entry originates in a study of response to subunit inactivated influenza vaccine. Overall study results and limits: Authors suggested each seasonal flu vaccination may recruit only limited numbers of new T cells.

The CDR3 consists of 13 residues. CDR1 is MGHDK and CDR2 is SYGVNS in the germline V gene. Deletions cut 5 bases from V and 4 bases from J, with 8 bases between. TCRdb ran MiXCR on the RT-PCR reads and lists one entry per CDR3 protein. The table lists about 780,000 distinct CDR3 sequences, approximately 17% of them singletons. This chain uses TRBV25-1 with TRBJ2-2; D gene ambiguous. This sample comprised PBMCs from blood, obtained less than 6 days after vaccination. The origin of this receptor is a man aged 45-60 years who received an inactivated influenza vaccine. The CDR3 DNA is TGTGCCAGCAGTTCCAGAACCACCGGGGAGCTGTTTTTT. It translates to CASSSRTTGELFF.